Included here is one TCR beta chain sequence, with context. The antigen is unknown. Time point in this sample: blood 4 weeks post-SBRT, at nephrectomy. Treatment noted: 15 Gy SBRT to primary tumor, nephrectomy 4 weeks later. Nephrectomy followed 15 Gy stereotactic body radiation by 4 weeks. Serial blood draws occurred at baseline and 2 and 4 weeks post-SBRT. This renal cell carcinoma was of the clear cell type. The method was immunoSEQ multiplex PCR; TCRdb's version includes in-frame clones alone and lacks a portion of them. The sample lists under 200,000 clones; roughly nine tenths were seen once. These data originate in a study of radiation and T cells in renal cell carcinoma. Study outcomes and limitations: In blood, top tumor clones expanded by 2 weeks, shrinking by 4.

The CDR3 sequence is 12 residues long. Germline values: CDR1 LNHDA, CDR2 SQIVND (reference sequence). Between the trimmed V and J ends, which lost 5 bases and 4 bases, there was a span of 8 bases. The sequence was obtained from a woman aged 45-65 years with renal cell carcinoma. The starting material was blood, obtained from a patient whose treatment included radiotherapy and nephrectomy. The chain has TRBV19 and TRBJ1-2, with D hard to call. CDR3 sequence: CASSPGSYGYTF. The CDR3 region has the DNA TGTGCCAGTAGTCCGGGATCCTATGGCTACACCTTC.